Presented here are 2 T cell receptor beta chains from one specimen sequenced in a study of T cells in Graves' hyperthyroidism and ophthalmopathy (dated by TCRdb to the late 2010s). The protocol used for the library was multiplex PCR. Instrument on record: Illumina HiSeq 2000. The TCR beta CDR3 regions were amplified from RNA transcripts. A first-round RT-PCR of the TCR CDR3 used the HTBI primer set with the Qiagen OneStep RT-PCR kit. TCRdb took the public reads, trimmed them with fastp at Q25, ran MiXCR for clone calling and kept in-frame beta chains. A single entry per CDR3 protein holds the most common genes and DNA from its merged rows. In this sample the table shows over 500,000 distinct CDR3 sequences, more than 15% of which occur a single time. The ten largest make up 29% of the sample. Sequencing was performed on blood. These receptors originate from a woman aged 25 to 39 with Graves' ophthalmopathy.

The rearrangement uses TRBV20-1 and TRBJ2-3; D is unclear. V was shortened by 3 bases and J by 5 bases, with 9 bases between the two germline ends. Germline V gives CDR1 DFQATT, CDR2 SNEGSKA (reference sequence). The CDR3 has 12 amino acids. The CDR3 nucleotides are TGCAGTGCTAGTGAGGTTCTAGATACGCAGTATTTT. Protein product: CSASEVLDTQYF.

About this clonotype: This may be a read error, as it is one base from a much larger clone. The genes are TRBV10-3 and TRBJ2-5; a weak D match, TRBD2 (5 bases). Germline lookup yields CDR1 ENHRY and CDR2 SYGVKD. CDR3 length equals 13 residues. V gave up 4 bases and J gave up 7 bases, with 13 bases separating them. Here the CDR3 reads CAISGGKMGTQYF. CDR3 in DNA: TGTGCCATCAGTGGAGGGAAGATGGGGACCCAGTACTTC.